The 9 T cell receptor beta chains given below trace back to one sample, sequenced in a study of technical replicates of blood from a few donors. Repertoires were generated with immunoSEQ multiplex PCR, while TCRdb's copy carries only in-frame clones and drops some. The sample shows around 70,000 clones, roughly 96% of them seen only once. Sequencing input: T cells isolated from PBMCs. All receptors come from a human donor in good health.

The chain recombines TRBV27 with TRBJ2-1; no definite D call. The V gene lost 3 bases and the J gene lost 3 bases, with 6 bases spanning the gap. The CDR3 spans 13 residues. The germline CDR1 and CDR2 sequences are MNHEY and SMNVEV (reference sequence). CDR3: CASSFHYYNEQFF. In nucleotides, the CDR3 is TGTGCCAGCAGTTTCCACTACTACAATGAGCAGTTCTTC.

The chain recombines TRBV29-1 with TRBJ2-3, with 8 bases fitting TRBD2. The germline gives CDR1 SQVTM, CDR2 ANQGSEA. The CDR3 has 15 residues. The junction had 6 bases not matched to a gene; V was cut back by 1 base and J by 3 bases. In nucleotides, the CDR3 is TGCAGCGTTGAAGGCGGGAGGAGAAGTACAGATACGCAGTATTTT. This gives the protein CSVEGGRRSTDTQYF.

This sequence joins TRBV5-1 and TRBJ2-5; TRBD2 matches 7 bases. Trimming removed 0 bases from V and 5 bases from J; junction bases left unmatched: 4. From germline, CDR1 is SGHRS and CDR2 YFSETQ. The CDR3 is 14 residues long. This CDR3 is CASSLERGEETQYF. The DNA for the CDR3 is TGCGCCAGCAGCTTGGAGCGGGGCGAGGAGACCCAGTACTTC.

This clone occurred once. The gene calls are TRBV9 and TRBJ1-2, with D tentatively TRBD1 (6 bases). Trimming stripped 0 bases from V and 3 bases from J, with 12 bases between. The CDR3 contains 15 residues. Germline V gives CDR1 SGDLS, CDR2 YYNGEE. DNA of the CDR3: TGTGCCAGCAGCGTAGGGATAGGGGGTGACTATGGCTACACCTTC. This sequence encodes CASSVGIGGDYGYTF.

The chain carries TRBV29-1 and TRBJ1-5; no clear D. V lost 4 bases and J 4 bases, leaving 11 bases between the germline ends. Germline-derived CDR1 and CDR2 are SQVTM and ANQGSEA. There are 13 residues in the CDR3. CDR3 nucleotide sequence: TGCAGCGTTGGGTCTACGGGGAATCAGCCCCAGCATTTT. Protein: CSVGSTGNQPQHF. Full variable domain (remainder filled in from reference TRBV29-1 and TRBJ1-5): SAVISQKPSRDICQRGTSLTIQCQVDSQVTMMFWYRQQPGQSLTLIATANQGSEATYESGFVIDKFPISRPNLTFSTLTVSNMSPEDSSIYLCSVGSTGNQPQHFGDGTRLSIL.

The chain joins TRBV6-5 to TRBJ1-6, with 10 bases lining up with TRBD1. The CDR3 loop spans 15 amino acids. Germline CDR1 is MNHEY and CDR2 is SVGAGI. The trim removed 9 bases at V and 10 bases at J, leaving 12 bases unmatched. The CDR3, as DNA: TGTGCCAGTTTGGGGACAGGGGTTTTCAGATCACCCCTCCACTTT. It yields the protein CASLGTGVFRSPLHF.

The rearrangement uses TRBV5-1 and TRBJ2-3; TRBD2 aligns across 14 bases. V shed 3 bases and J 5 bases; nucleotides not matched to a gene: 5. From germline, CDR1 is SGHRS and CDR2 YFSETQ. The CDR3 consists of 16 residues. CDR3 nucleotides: TGCGCCAGCAGCTCTGGACTAGCGGGGGGACAAGATACGCAGTATTTT. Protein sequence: CASSSGLAGGQDTQYF.

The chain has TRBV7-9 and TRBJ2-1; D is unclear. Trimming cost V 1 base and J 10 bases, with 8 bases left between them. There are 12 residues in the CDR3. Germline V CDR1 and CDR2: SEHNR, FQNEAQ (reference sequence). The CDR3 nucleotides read TGTGCCAGCAGCTTAGGAAGCATGGAGCAGTTCTTC. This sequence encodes CASSLGSMEQFF. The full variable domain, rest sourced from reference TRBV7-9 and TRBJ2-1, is DTGVSQNPRHKITKRGQNVTFRCDPISEHNRLYWYRQTLGQGPEFLTYFQNEAQLEKSRLLSDRFSAERPKGSFSTLEIQRTEQGDSAMYLCASSLGSMEQFFGPGTRLTVL.

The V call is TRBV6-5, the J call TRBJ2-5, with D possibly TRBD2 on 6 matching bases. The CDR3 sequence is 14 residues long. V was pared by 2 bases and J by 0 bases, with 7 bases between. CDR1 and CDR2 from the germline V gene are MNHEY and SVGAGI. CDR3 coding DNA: TGTGCCAGCAGTTACGCGGGGTACCAAGAGACCCAGTACTTC. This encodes CASSYAGYQETQYF.